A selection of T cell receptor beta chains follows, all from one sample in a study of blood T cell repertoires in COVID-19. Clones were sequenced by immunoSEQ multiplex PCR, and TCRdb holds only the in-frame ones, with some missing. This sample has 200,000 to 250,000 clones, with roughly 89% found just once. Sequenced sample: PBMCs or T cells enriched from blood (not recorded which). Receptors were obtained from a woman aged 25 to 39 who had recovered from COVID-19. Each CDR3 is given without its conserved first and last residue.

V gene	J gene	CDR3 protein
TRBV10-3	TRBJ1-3	AISEGRNTIY
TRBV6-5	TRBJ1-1	ASTRFRDKNTEAF
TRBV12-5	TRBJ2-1	ASGLGAGGPRNEQF
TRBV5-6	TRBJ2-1	ASSFVGDWYNEQF
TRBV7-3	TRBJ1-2	ASSPGQGGYT
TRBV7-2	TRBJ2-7	ASSLRQEQY
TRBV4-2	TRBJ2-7	ASSQVELAIDRHEQY
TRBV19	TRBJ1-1	ASSIGAGMNTEAF
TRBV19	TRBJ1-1	ASSSQANTEAF
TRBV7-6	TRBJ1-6	ASSLVAAANNSPLH
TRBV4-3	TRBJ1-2	ASSQDWGGPGYT
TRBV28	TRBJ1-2	ASSLLQLRGYT
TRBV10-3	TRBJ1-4	AISEDPGQVEKLF
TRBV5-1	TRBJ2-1	ASSIGGGNNEQF
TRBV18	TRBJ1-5	ASSRQGVDQPQH
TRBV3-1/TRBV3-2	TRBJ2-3	ASSQEGLAGVDTQY
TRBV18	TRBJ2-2	ASPGEARDTGELF
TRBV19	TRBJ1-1	ATKTGNTEAF
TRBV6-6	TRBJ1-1	ASKKDTEAF
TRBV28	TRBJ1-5	ARRTGRVRNQPQH
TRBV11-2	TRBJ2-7	ASSLSGRVGGEQY
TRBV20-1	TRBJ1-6	SASTGPVYNSPLH
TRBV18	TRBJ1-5	ASSLGGDQPQH
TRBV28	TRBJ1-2	ASRTGSYGYT
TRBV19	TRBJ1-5	ASKVIVGQRNQPQH
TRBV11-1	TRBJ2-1	ASSFGVSYNEQF
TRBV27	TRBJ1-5	ASSLSAGGNQPQH
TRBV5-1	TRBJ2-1	ASSTTGGNSYNEQF
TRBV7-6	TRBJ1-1	ASSSNPKGQGAF
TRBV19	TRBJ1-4	ASGTLVELF
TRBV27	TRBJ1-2	ASSSTDRGLRYGYT
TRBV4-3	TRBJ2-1	ASSQELAGYNEQF
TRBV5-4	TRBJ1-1	ASSSRERGNTEAF
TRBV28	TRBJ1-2	ASSLPGQGLYGYT
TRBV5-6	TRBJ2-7	ASSLGLAEYEQY
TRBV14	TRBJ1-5	ASSQDHDQPQH
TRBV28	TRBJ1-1	ASSSYGRGFEAF
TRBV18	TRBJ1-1	ASSPSGTVEAF
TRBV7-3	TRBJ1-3	ASSLGPPSSGNTIY
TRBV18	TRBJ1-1	ASSPRTDLNTEAF
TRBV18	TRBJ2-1	ASSTRTSHNEQF
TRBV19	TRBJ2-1	ASSSGVAGGLNEQF